The clone carrying this TCR beta chain has just a few counts. Germline V gene lookup returns CDR1 LGHNA and CDR2 YSLEER. V was clipped by 0 bases and J by 10 bases, with 18 bases between them. The CDR3 extends over 16 amino acids. These data come from a study of cytomegalovirus exposure and HLA in healthy donors. The PCR employed 60 Vbeta primers together with 13 Jbeta primers. Generated by immunoSEQ multiplex PCR, the TCRdb table keeps only in-frame clones and is missing some. The sample lists 95,000 to 130,000 clones, roughly three fifths occurring once. Sequencing used PBMCs. This chain connects TRBV4-3 to TRBJ1-4; perhaps TRBD1 as D (5 bases). The clonotype comes from a woman aged 40 to 50 in good health and CMV-seropositive. The chain's CDR3 is CASSQELTGVKGKLFF. CDR3 nucleotides: TGCGCCAGCAGCCAAGAGCTAACGGGGGTGAAGGGAAAACTGTTTTTT.